This T cell receptor (beta chain) derives from a study of response to subunit inactivated influenza vaccine. The CDR3 extends over 15 amino acids. The germline gives CDR1 MNHNS, CDR2 SASEGT. Trimming cost V 0 bases and J 7 bases, with 12 bases left between them. MiXCR, applied by TCRdb to the RT-PCR reads, yields one record per CDR3 protein. The sample yields 800,000 or so distinct CDR3 sequences, 21% seen once. Note on this clonotype: The antigen is unknown.

Study conclusions and caveats: Authors suggested each seasonal influenza vaccination recruits few new T cells.

The clonotype was recovered from a man over 45 who received an inactivated influenza vaccine. The material was PBMCs from blood, obtained 5 days after vaccination. This chain connects TRBV6-1 to TRBJ2-2; D could derive from TRBD1 or TRBD2 (5 bases each). The CDR3 bases are TGTGCCAGCAGTGAAGCAGGGCCTGGGGGCGGGGAGCTGTTTTTT. This translates into CASSEAGPGGGELFF.